This T cell receptor beta chain was documented in a study of T-cell reconstitution after alpha-beta-depleted transplantation in children. Germline lookup yields CDR1 SGHRS and CDR2 YFSETQ. The CDR3 has 13 amino acids. Trimming pared 1 base from V and 2 bases from J, leaving 7 bases between. A library of TCRbeta sequences, prepared with unique molecular identifiers, was generated. One entry per CDR3 protein, called by TCRdb with MiXCR from the PCR reads. The sample has about 270,000 distinct CDR3 sequences, roughly 9.5% seen once. This receptor was identified in a human donor who donated a stem cell graft to a child with SCID. The chain employs TRBV5-1 and TRBJ2-7, with no clear D. This specimen consisted of PBMCs from the stem cell graft donor, obtained from the stem cell graft. The CDR3 spells CASSLKYPYEQYF. The CDR3 DNA sequence: TGCGCCAGCAGCTTGAAGTACCCCTACGAGCAGTACTTC.